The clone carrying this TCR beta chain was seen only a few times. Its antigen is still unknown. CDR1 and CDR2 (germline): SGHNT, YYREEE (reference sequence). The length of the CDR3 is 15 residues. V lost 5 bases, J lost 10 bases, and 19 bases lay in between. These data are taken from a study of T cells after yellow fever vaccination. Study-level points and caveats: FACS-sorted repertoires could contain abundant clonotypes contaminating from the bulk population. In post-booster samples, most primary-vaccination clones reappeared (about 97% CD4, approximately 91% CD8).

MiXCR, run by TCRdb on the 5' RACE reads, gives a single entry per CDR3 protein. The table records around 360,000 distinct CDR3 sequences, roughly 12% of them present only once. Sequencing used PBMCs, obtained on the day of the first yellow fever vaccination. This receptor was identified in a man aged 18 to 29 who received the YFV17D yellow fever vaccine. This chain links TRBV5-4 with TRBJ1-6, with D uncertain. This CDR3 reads CASRTEGNRNSPLHF. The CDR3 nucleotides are TGTGCCAGCAGAACGGAAGGAAATAGGAACTCACCCCTCCACTTT.